The 20 T cell receptor beta chains in this list originate from one sample, sequenced in a study of blood T cells in healthy people across ages. Using a J-beta primer mix together with a sample-barcoded 5' primer, a second PCR was run for about 6 to 11 cycles. TCRdb reprocessed the 5' RACE reads with MiXCR, giving one entry per CDR3 protein. The data contain about 640,000 distinct CDR3 sequences, about 30% of them singletons. Material: blood. The receptor set was obtained from a woman over 75 in good health.

This clonotype was recorded many times. The chain uses TRBV2 and TRBJ1-6; 11 bases align to TRBD1. J was trimmed by 9 bases and V by 7 bases; bases with no gene match: 2. The CDR3 has 13 residues. Germline loops: CDR1 SNHLY, CDR2 FYNNEI. This CDR3 reads CASKGQGVSPLHF. The CDR3 DNA sequence: TGTGCCAGCAAGGGACAGGGGGTTTCACCCCTCCACTTT. Full variable domain (rest looked up from reference TRBV2 and TRBJ1-6): EPEVTQTPSHQVTQMGQEVILRCVPISNHLYFYWYRQILGQKVEFLVSFYNNEISEKSEIFDDQFSVERPDGSNFTLKIRSTKLEDSAMYFCASKGQGVSPLHFGNGTRLTVT.

Comment on this clonotype: A junction boundary mismatches the germline segment, possibly from a read error. CDR3 sequence: CASSPAGSNHGYTF. The CDR3, as DNA: TGTGCCAGCAGTCCCGCAGGGTCTAACCATGGCTACACCTTC. The V and J genes are TRBV12-3 or TRBV12-4 and TRBJ1-2, with a weak D call TRBD1 (5 bases). The CDR3 contains 14 residues.

This clonotype came up many times. V gene TRBV4-2 combines with J gene TRBJ2-3; D call uncertain. Trimming took 3 bases from V and 0 from J, leaving 10 bases between them. The CDR3 length is 15 residues. CDR1 is LGHNA and CDR2 is YNFKEQ in the germline V gene. Here the CDR3 reads CASSQVPISTDTQYF. The CDR3 DNA follows: TGTGCCAGCAGCCAGGTCCCTATTAGCACAGATACGCAGTATTTT.

There are many counts of this clonotype. V is TRBV5-1 and J is TRBJ2-1, with TRBD2 identical over 11 bases. The CDR3 totals 15 residues. J was trimmed by 4 bases and V by 2 bases; bases with no gene match: 2. The germline CDR1 and CDR2 sequences are SGHRS and YFSETQ. CDR3 coding DNA: TGCGCCAGCAGCTTAACTAGCGGGGGATACAATGAGCAGTTCTTC. Its protein product is CASSLTSGGYNEQFF.

This clonotype was picked up many times. The rearrangement links TRBV12-3 or TRBV12-4 to TRBJ2-1; 13 positions match TRBD2. CDR3 size: 15 residues. V lost 3 bases and J lost 5; bases outside the gene matches: 1. Written as DNA, the CDR3 is TGTGCCAGCAGTTTCGGACTAGCGGGGGACAATGAGCAGTTCTTC. As protein: CASSFGLAGDNEQFF.

This clonotype occurred once. Since a much larger clone is just one base distant, this may be a read error. The chain is built from TRBV11-2 and TRBJ2-7; 8 bases agree with TRBD1. Germline V CDR1 and CDR2: SGHAT, FQNNGV. The CDR3 contains 15 residues. V was pared by 5 bases and J by 2 bases, with 8 bases of the junction left unmatched. The CDR3 bases are TGTGCCAGCAGCCGACAGGGGCTAGCAACCTACGAGCAGTACTTC. Residues: CASSRQGLATYEQYF.

This clonotype was counted only a few times. The V call is TRBV6-1, the J call TRBJ1-2; the D gene is possibly TRBD1 (6 bases). This CDR3 contains 15 residues. V was clipped by 4 bases and J by 1 base, with 13 bases between them. Per germline, CDR1 MNHNS and CDR2 SASEGT. CDR3 in DNA: TGTGCCAGCAGTGGCCGGGACACGCTTAACTATGGCTACACCTTC. Its translation: CASSGRDTLNYGYTF.

This clonotype was seen at least ten times. The CDR3 region is CSASKTGTANQPQHF. The DNA for the CDR3 is TGCAGTGCTAGTAAAACCGGGACGGCAAATCAGCCCCAGCATTTT. The chain has TRBV20-1 and TRBJ1-5, with D tentatively TRBD1 (5 bases). The germline V gene encodes CDR1 DFQATT and CDR2 SNEGSKA (reference sequence). Trimming pared 3 bases from V and 4 bases from J, leaving 16 bases between. CDR3 length: 15 amino acids.

This clonotype has a count of ten or more. This chain joins TRBV6-1 and TRBJ2-1; TRBD2 matches 9 bases. Germline V gene lookup returns CDR1 MNHNS and CDR2 SASEGT. Trimming cost V 6 bases and J 6 bases; bases outside gene matches: 15. The CDR3 loop spans 17 amino acids. CDR3 nucleotide sequence: TGTGCCAGCAGCCCCCGGGGGGTAGCGGGGGCCTTCAATGAGCAGTTCTTC. It translates to CASSPRGVAGAFNEQFF.

In this sample, this clonotype turned up a few times. J is TRBJ1-4 and V is TRBV27, with 7 bases fitting TRBD1. V was pared by 5 bases and J by 4 bases, with 7 bases of the junction left unmatched. This CDR3 has 15 residues. Germline V gene lookup returns CDR1 MNHEY and CDR2 SMNVEV (reference sequence). CDR3 bases: TGTGCCAGCAGTAGAAAGGGACAGATTAATGAAAAACTGTTTTTT. Translating it yields CASSRKGQINEKLFF.

This clonotype was found many times. The chain links TRBV6-1 to TRBJ2-1; TRBD2 matches 8 bases. The CDR3 loop spans 15 amino acids. V gave up 4 bases and J gave up 10 bases; unmatched junction bases: 12. Germline V gene sequence: CDR1 MNHNS, CDR2 SASEGT. This chain's CDR3 is CASSASSGGAREQFF. The CDR3 DNA reads TGTGCCAGCAGTGCCTCCTCGGGGGGGGCAAGGGAGCAGTTCTTC.

The chain employs TRBV10-3 and TRBJ1-1; the D is unclear. Germline values: CDR1 ENHRY, CDR2 SYGVKD. Trimming shortened V by 6 bases and J by 1 base, and 12 bases separated the two germline ends. CDR3 length equals 14 residues. CDR3 amino acids: CAIRGDPANTEAFF. CDR3 DNA: TGTGCCATCAGAGGAGACCCGGCGAACACTGAAGCTTTCTTT.

About this clonotype itself: This sequence may be a read error, since a much larger clone differs from it by one base. This chain connects TRBV6-6 to TRBJ1-2; the match to TRBD1 covers 7 bases. Germline V gives CDR1 MNHNY, CDR2 SVGAGI (reference sequence). The CDR3 totals 15 residues. With V trimmed by 6 bases and J by 2 bases, 9 bases remained unmatched. For the CDR3, the DNA is TGTGCCAGCAGGAGGGGACAGAGGGAAAACTATGGCTACACCTTC. Protein sequence: CASRRGQRENYGYTF.

This chain connects TRBV5-1 to TRBJ1-1; D call uncertain. Per the germline V gene, CDR1 is SGHRS and CDR2 is YFSETQ. Trimming left V 4 bases short and J 5 bases short, with 12 bases between. The CDR3 consists of 13 residues. As DNA, the CDR3 is TGCGCCAGCAGCCCGACCCCGGGGACTGAAGCTTTCTTT. Protein sequence: CASSPTPGTEAFF.

This clonotype was picked up many times. The rearrangement joins TRBV7-2 to TRBJ2-5, with D unclear. Germline CDR1 and CDR2: SGHTA and FQGNSA. The CDR3 runs to 14 residues. V lost 1 base and J 5 bases, leaving 11 bases between the germline ends. The CDR3 bases are TGTGCCAGCAGCTTAGTTTCTGGGTGGGAGACCCAGTACTTC. This encodes CASSLVSGWETQYF.

This clonotype was counted ten times or more. The rearrangement links TRBV7-3 to TRBJ1-5, with a weak D call TRBD1 (6 bases). Germline V gene lookup returns CDR1 SGHTA and CDR2 FQGTGA. There are 13 residues in the CDR3. V lost 5 bases, J lost 6 bases, and 11 bases lay in between. CDR3 sequence: CASSLLQGQPQHF. The CDR3 DNA follows: TGTGCCAGCAGCCTCCTACAGGGTCAGCCCCAGCATTTT. Filled out from reference TRBV7-3 and TRBJ1-5, the complete variable domain reads GAGVSQTPSNKVTEKGKYVELRCDPISGHTALYWYRQSLGQGPEFLIYFQGTGAADDSGLPNDRFFAVRPEGSVSTLKIQRTERGDSAVYLCASSLLQGQPQHFGDGTRLSIL.

V usage is TRBV18 and J usage is TRBJ2-7, with 11 positions matching TRBD1. There are 16 residues in the CDR3. Per germline, CDR1 KGHSH and CDR2 LQKENI. V shed 4 bases, J shed 5 bases, and the junction held 10 bases outside the gene matches. CDR3 protein: CASSRTKGQGVHEQYF. CDR3 sequence (DNA): TGTGCCAGCTCACGGACTAAGGGACAGGGGGTCCACGAGCAGTACTTC. The whole variable domain, remainder taken from reference TRBV18 and TRBJ2-7, is NAGVMQNPRHLVRRRGQEARLRCSPMKGHSHVYWYRQLPEEGLKFMVYLQKENIIDESGMPKERFSAEFPKEGPSILRIQQVVRGDSAAYFCASSRTKGQGVHEQYFGPGTRLTVT.

This clonotype was counted many times. The chain is built from TRBV6-1 and TRBJ2-1; 8 bases are shared with TRBD2. The CDR3 is 15 residues long. Germline V lookup: CDR1 MNHNS, CDR2 SASEGT. The V and J ends lost 1 base and 8 bases, in that order; junction bases with no gene match: 7. CDR3 protein: CASSEVGTRSYEQFF. DNA for the CDR3: TGTGCCAGCAGTGAAGTAGGGACTAGGTCCTATGAGCAGTTCTTC.

As regards this clonotype: This may arise from a read error, as a much more abundant clone is one base away. The CDR3 sequence: CASSFRQGASNEQYF. The CDR3 region has the DNA TGCGCCAGCAGCTTTAGGCAGGGGGCGAGCAATGAGCAGTACTTC. The rearrangement uses TRBV5-1 and TRBJ2-7, with 8 nucleotides matching TRBD1. J lost 7 bases, V lost 2 bases, and 11 bases had no gene match. CDR3 size: 15 residues. Germline V gene sequence: CDR1 SGHRS, CDR2 YFSETQ.

The chain is built from TRBV19 and TRBJ1-5, with 9 bases matching TRBD1. V was pared by 4 bases and J by 4 bases, with 14 bases of the junction left unmatched. Germline assignment: CDR1 LNHDA and CDR2 SQIVND (reference sequence). This CDR3 is 18 amino acids long. CDR3 region: CASSNAGQGVVRNQPQHF. CDR3 in DNA: TGTGCCAGTAGTAATGCGGGACAGGGCGTCGTCAGAAATCAGCCCCAGCATTTT.